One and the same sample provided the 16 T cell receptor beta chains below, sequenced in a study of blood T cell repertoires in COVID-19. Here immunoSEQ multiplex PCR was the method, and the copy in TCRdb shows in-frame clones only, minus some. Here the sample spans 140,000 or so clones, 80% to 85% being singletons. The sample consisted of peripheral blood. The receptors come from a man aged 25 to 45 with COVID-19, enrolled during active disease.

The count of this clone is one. The CDR3: CSASGEGGYNEQFF. The CDR3 DNA is TGCAGTGCTAGTGGCGAGGGCGGCTACAATGAGCAGTTCTTC. The chain uses TRBV20-1 and TRBJ2-1; D is perhaps TRBD2 (5 bases). The length of the CDR3 is 14 residues. Germline lookup yields CDR1 DFQATT and CDR2 SNEGSKA (reference sequence). Trimming left V 3 bases short and J 3 bases short, with 12 bases between.

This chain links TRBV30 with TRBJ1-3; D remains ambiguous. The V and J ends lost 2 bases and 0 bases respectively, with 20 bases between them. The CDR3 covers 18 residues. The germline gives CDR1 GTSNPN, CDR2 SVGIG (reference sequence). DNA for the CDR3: TGTGCCTGGAGTAATCGCCCGGGAGGCAGCATCTCTGGAAACACCATATATTTT. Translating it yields CAWSNRPGGSISGNTIYF.

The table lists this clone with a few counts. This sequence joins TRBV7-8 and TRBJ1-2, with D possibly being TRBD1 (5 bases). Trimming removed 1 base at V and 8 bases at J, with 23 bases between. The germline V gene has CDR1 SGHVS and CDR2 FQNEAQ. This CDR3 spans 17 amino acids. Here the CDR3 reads CASSLGQGNVVGRGYTF. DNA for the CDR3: TGTGCCAGCAGCTTAGGGCAGGGAAACGTTGTAGGTCGAGGCTACACCTTC.

Written as DNA, the CDR3 is TGTGCCAGCAGTTACGTGTCAACCTACGAGCAGTACTTC. Translation: CASSYVSTYEQYF. This chain links TRBV6-2 or TRBV6-3 with TRBJ2-7; D not certain. This CDR3 has 13 residues. CDR1 is MNHEY and CDR2 is SVGEGT in the germline V gene. The V gene lost 2 bases and the J gene lost 2 bases, with 7 bases spanning the gap.

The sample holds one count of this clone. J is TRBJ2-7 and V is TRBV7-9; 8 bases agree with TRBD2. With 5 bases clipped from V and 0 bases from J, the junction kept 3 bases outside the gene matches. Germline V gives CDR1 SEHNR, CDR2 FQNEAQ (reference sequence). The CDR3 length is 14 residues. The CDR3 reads CASSPREGSYEQYF. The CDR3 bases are TGTGCCAGCAGCCCTCGGGAGGGCTCCTACGAGCAGTACTTC.

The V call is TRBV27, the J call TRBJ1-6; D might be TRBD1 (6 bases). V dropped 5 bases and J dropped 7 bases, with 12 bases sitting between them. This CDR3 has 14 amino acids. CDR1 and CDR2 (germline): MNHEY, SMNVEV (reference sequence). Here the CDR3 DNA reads TGTGCCAGCAGTCTCCGACAGGAAAATTCACCCCTCCACTTT. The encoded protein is CASSLRQENSPLHF.

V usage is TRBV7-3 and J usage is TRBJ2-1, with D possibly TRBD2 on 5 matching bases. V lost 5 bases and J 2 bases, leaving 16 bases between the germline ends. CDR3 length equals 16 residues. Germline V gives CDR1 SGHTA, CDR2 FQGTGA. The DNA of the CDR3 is TGTGCCAGCAGCCCCGGGGTAAAGCAGGCCTACAATGAGCAGTTCTTC. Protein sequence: CASSPGVKQAYNEQFF.

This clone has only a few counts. CDR3 DNA: TGTGCCAGCAGTTACTCCCCAGGGTCCGGACAGCCCCAGCATTTT. Translating it yields CASSYSPGSGQPQHF. The rearrangement joins TRBV6-5 to TRBJ1-5, with D tentatively TRBD1 (5 bases). V dropped 0 bases and J dropped 7 bases, with 13 bases sitting between them. CDR1 is MNHEY, CDR2 SVGAGI, per germline. The CDR3 totals 15 residues.

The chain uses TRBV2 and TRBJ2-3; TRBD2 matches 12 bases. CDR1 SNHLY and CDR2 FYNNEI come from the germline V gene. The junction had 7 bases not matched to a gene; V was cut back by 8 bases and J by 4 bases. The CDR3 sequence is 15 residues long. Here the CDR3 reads CASVQTSGSADTQYF. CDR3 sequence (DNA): TGTGCCAGCGTACAGACTAGCGGGAGTGCAGATACGCAGTATTTT.

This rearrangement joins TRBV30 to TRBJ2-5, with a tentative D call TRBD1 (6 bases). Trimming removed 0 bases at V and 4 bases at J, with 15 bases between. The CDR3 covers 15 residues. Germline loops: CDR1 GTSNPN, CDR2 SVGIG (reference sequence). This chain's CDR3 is CAWSVRTTGRETQYF. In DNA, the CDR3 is TGTGCCTGGAGTGTACGGACCACAGGGAGAGAGACCCAGTACTTC. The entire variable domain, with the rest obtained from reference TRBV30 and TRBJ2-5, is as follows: SQTIHQWPATLVQPVGSPLSLECTVEGTSNPNLYWYRQAAGRGLQLLFYSVGIGQISSEVPQNLSASRPQDRQFILSSKKLLLSDSGFYLCAWSVRTTGRETQYFGPGTRLLVL.

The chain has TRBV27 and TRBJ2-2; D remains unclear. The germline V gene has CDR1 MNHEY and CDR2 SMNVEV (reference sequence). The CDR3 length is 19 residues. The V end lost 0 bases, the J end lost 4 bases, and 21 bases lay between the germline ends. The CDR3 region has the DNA TGTGCCAGCAGTTTATCGATCGTACGGCGGCCTCGAGCCACCGGGGAGCTGTTTTTT. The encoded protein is CASSLSIVRRPRATGELFF.

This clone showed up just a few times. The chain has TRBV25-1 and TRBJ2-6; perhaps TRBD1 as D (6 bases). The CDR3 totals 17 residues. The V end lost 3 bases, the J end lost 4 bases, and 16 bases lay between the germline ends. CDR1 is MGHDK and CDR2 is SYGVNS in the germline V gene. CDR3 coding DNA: TGTGCCAGCAGTGAGACGACAGGCCGCCAAGGGGCCAACGTCCTGACTTTC. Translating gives CASSETTGRQGANVLTF.

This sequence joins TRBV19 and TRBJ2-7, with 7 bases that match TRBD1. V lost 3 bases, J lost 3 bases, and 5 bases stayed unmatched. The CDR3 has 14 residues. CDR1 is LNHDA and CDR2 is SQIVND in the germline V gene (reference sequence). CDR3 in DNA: TGTGCCAGTAGTATCGGACAGGTCGACTACGAGCAGTACTTC. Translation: CASSIGQVDYEQYF.

CDR3 nucleotides: TGTGCCAGCAGCCAAGAGGGACAGGCGGAGCCCCAGCATTTT. It codes for CASSQEGQAEPQHF. The chain combines TRBV4-2 with TRBJ1-5; the match to TRBD1 covers 8 bases. The CDR3 contains 14 residues. Germline-derived CDR1 and CDR2 are LGHNA and YNFKEQ. V shed 0 bases, J shed 8 bases, and the junction held 3 bases outside the gene matches.

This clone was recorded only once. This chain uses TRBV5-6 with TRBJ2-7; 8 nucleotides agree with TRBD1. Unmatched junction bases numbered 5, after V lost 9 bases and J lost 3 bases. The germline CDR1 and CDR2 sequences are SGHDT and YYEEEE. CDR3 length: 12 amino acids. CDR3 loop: CAIPDRGYEQYF. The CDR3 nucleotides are TGTGCCATCCCCGACAGGGGCTACGAGCAGTACTTC.

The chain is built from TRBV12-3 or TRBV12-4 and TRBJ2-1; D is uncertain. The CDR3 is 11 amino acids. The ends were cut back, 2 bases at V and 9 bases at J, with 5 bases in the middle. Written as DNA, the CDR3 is TGTGCCAGCAGTTTATCGGGTGAGCAGTTCTTC. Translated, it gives CASSLSGEQFF.